This T cell receptor (beta chain) was profiled in a study of beta chain features in type 1 diabetes. Regarding the study as a whole: Across patients, naive, central memory and Treg TCRB repertoires exhibited apparently greater similarity than was observed across healthy donors. VDJ junctions in type 1 diabetes patients carried more deletions and fewer insertions. Shortening of TCRB CDR3s, moderate but significant, appeared in all four CD4+ subsets of Type 1 diabetes patients.

On this clone itself: Its antigen remains unidentified.

Staining for CD45RO/CCR7/CD25/CD127/CD95/CD27 allowed sorting of CD4+ naive, central memory, regulatory and stem cell-like memory cells. Of the isolated RNA, all was reverse transcribed, and so the sequenced material was expressed TCRB transcripts. For naive, central memory and regulatory T cell samples, reads averaged roughly 3.7 million. TCRdb's table, derived via immunoSEQ multiplex PCR, lists solely in-frame clones and lacks some. The sample records around 280,000 clones, around 16% being singletons. V was shortened by 0 bases and J by 0 bases, with 5 bases between the two germline ends. This CDR3 region has 14 residues. Germline V CDR1 and CDR2: SEHNR, FQNEAQ (reference sequence).

The specimen was naive CD4+ T cells from blood. This rearrangement joins TRBV7-9 to TRBJ1-2; no definite D call. This clonotype was sampled from a man between 18 and 29 years old with type 1 diabetes. The CDR3 region is CASSLASANYGYTF. The DNA for the CDR3 is TGTGCCAGCAGCTTAGCCTCCGCTAACTATGGCTACACCTTC.